A selection of T cell receptor beta chains follows, all from one sample in a study of shared clonotypes between healthy human individuals. This table comes from immunoSEQ multiplex PCR, and its TCRdb copy is limited to in-frame clones, with some not included. The data contain roughly 700,000 clones, around 67% of them singletons. The sequenced material came from memory CD4+ T cells sorted from blood. These TCRs come from a woman in her thirties in good health. Both conserved end residues are part of each CDR3. D genes are given only for firm matches. Clone size, where shown, is once, few, many, or a class for clones that have expanded.

J: TRBJ2-7
size: .
D: .
V: TRBV28
CDR3: CASSGGQYEQYF
DNA: TGTGCCAGCAGCGGGGGGCAATACGAGCAGTACTTC

J: TRBJ2-4
size: .
D: .
V: TRBV6-5
CDR3: CASSGIGSIQYF
DNA: TGTGCCAGCTCCGGGATTGGAAGCATTCAGTACTTC

J: TRBJ1-2
size: .
D: .
V: TRBV5-1
CDR3: CASSLEGPYGYTF
DNA: TGCGCCAGCAGCTTGGAGGGTCCCTATGGCTACACCTTC

J: TRBJ1-2
size: .
D: .
V: TRBV2
CDR3: CASSEASYGYTF
DNA: TGTGCCAGCAGTGAAGCGAGCTATGGCTACACCTTC

J: TRBJ1-5
size: .
D: .
V: TRBV27
CDR3: CASRLQGLNSNQPQHF
DNA: TGTGCCAGCAGGCTGCAGGGTTTGAATAGCAATCAGCCCCAGCATTTT

J: TRBJ2-1
size: .
D: TRBD2
V: TRBV19
CDR3: CASSTSGRNEQFF
DNA: TGTGCCAGTAGTACTAGCGGGAGGAATGAGCAGTTCTTC

J: TRBJ1-1
size: .
D: TRBD1
V: TRBV6-5
CDR3: CASSRDSYTEAFF
DNA: TGTGCCAGCAGCCGGGACAGTTACACTGAAGCTTTCTTT

J: TRBJ1-5
size: few
D: .
V: TRBV6-5
CDR3: CASSNARYNQPQHF
DNA: TGTGCCAGCAGTAACGCCAGGTACAATCAGCCCCAGCATTTT

J: TRBJ2-1
size: .
D: .
V: TRBV28
CDR3: CASSNGPTPPAYNEQFF
DNA: TGTGCCAGCAGTAACGGACCGACTCCCCCAGCCTACAATGAGCAGTTCTTC

J: TRBJ2-5
size: .
D: TRBD2
V: TRBV30
CDR3: CAWRPRGRGTQYF
DNA: TGTGCCTGGAGGCCGCGCGGGAGAGGGACCCAGTACTTC

J: TRBJ1-5
size: many
D: .
V: TRBV7-8
CDR3: CASSLSVRGNLWHF
DNA: TGTGCCAGCAGCTTGTCGGTGCGGGGCAACTTATGGCATTTT

J: TRBJ2-1
size: few
D: .
V: TRBV10-2
CDR3: CASTQGPYNEQFF
DNA: TGCGCCAGCACACAGGGCCCCTACAATGAGCAGTTCTTC

J: TRBJ2-7
size: few
D: .
V: TRBV10-1
CDR3: CASSASGTYEQYF
DNA: TGCGCCAGCAGTGCCAGCGGTACCTACGAGCAGTACTTC

J: TRBJ1-1
size: .
D: TRBD1
V: TRBV5-4
CDR3: CASSSAAGGTEAFF
DNA: TGTGCCAGCAGCTCGGCGGCAGGGGGGACTGAAGCTTTCTTT

J: TRBJ1-2
size: few
D: .
V: TRBV6-5
CDR3: CASSYSFQNNYGYTF
DNA: TGTGCCAGCAGTTACTCGTTTCAGAATAACTATGGCTACACCTTC

J: TRBJ1-2
size: .
D: .
V: TRBV4-1
CDR3: CASNPIGKWANYGYTF
DNA: TGCGCCAGCAACCCCATAGGAAAGTGGGCTAACTATGGCTACACCTTC

J: TRBJ2-5
size: .
D: .
V: TRBV30
CDR3: CASYWAGQEQYF
DNA: TGTGCCTCGTATTGGGCAGGGCAGGAGCAGTACTTC

J: TRBJ1-2
size: .
D: TRBD1
V: TRBV12-5
CDR3: CASGQTGTYGYTF
DNA: TGTGCTAGTGGCCAGACAGGGACTTATGGCTACACCTTC

J: TRBJ2-7
size: .
D: .
V: TRBV28
CDR3: CASSLGLRRTLNEQYF
DNA: TGTGCCAGCAGTTTAGGGTTGAGGAGAACCCTAAACGAGCAGTACTTC

J: TRBJ1-2
size: .
D: .
V: TRBV28
CDR3: CASSSSLYGYTF
DNA: TGTGCCAGCAGTTCCAGTCTCTATGGCTACACCTTC

J: TRBJ1-4
size: .
D: TRBD1
V: TRBV25-1
CDR3: CASSEQRTGGNEKLFF
DNA: TGTGCCAGCAGTGAACAAAGGACAGGGGGGAATGAAAAACTGTTTTTT

J: TRBJ1-4
size: .
D: TRBD1
V: TRBV14
CDR3: CASSHGTGNEKLFF
DNA: TGTGCCAGCAGCCACGGGACAGGGAACGAAAAACTGTTTTTT

J: TRBJ2-7
size: once
D: .
V: TRBV19
CDR3: CASKGETYEQYF
DNA: TGTGCCAGTAAGGGCGAGACCTACGAGCAGTACTTC

J: TRBJ1-2
size: few
D: .
V: TRBV29-1
CDR3: CSVEFREYYGYTF
DNA: TGCAGCGTCGAATTCAGGGAGTACTATGGCTACACCTTC

J: TRBJ1-5
size: .
D: .
V: TRBV5-1
CDR3: CASSLDGVQPQHF
DNA: TGCGCCAGCAGCTTAGACGGAGTTCAGCCCCAGCATTTT

J: TRBJ2-3
size: .
D: TRBD2
V: TRBV9
CDR3: CASSASGRGFTDTQYF
DNA: TGTGCCAGCAGCGCGAGCGGGAGGGGTTTCACAGATACGCAGTATTTT

J: TRBJ1-2
size: .
D: .
V: TRBV11-2
CDR3: CASSLRAIPPISF
DNA: TGTGCCAGCAGCTTGAGGGCGATTCCACCGATTTCTTTC

J: TRBJ2-1
size: .
D: .
V: TRBV7-6
CDR3: CASSSLRDNEQFF
DNA: TGTGCCAGCAGTAGCCTGCGAGACAATGAGCAGTTCTTC

J: TRBJ1-2
size: .
D: TRBD1
V: TRBV11-2
CDR3: CASSLDGAGGNGYTF
DNA: TGTGCCAGCAGCTTAGATGGGGCAGGGGGCAATGGCTACACCTTC

J: TRBJ1-5
size: few
D: .
V: TRBV19
CDR3: CASSLQGASNQPQHF
DNA: TGTGCCAGTAGCCTTCAGGGAGCGAGCAATCAGCCCCAGCATTTT

J: TRBJ2-1
size: few
D: TRBD1
V: TRBV5-1
CDR3: CASNRDSTYNEQFF
DNA: TGCGCCAGCAACCGGGACAGTACCTACAATGAGCAGTTCTTC

J: TRBJ2-2
size: .
D: TRBD1
V: TRBV28
CDR3: CASSRRPGQGAGELFF
DNA: TGTGCCAGCAGCCGACGGCCGGGACAGGGAGCCGGGGAGCTGTTTTTT

J: TRBJ1-2
size: .
D: .
V: TRBV5-1
CDR3: CASSITGLGYTF
DNA: TGCGCCAGCAGCATAACAGGGCTCGGCTACACCTTC

J: TRBJ1-1
size: once
D: .
V: TRBV15
CDR3: CATSTLREGTEAFF
DNA: TGTGCCACCAGCACCTTACGGGAAGGCACTGAAGCTTTCTTT

J: TRBJ1-5
size: once
D: TRBD1
V: TRBV28
CDR3: CASSSWTGLDQPQHF
DNA: TGTGCCAGCAGTTCCTGGACAGGGCTGGATCAGCCCCAGCATTTT

J: TRBJ2-5
size: .
D: TRBD2
V: TRBV5-1
CDR3: CASSSTSGAQETQYF
DNA: TGCGCCAGCAGCTCGACTAGCGGAGCGCAAGAGACCCAGTACTTC

J: TRBJ1-1
size: .
D: .
V: TRBV11-2
CDR3: CASSFAGWGAFF
DNA: TGTGCCAGCAGCTTCGCGGGCTGGGGAGCTTTCTTT

J: TRBJ2-2
size: many
D: TRBD2
V: TRBV28
CDR3: CASSPGPSGIRGELFF
DNA: TGTGCCAGCAGCCCCGGTCCTAGCGGCATAAGGGGGGAGCTGTTTTTT

J: TRBJ1-3
size: .
D: .
V: TRBV6-1
CDR3: CASSEALSGGDTIYF
DNA: TGTGCCAGCAGTGAAGCGCTTTCGGGGGGAGACACCATATATTTT

J: TRBJ1-4
size: .
D: TRBD1
V: TRBV10-3
CDR3: CAIGSGQGGEKLFF
DNA: TGTGCCATCGGGTCCGGACAGGGAGGCGAAAAACTGTTTTTT

J: TRBJ1-1
size: .
D: .
V: TRBV7-2
CDR3: CASSFSPGANTEAFF
DNA: TGTGCCAGCAGCTTCTCCCCGGGGGCGAACACTGAAGCTTTCTTT

J: TRBJ1-3
size: .
D: .
V: TRBV28
CDR3: CASSPGWAVGNTIYF
DNA: TGTGCCAGCAGTCCCGGGTGGGCCGTTGGAAACACCATATATTTT

J: TRBJ2-2
size: many
D: .
V: TRBV2
CDR3: CASRDSPKTGELFF
DNA: TGTGCCAGCAGGGACAGCCCGAAGACCGGGGAGCTGTTTTTT

J: TRBJ2-4
size: once
D: .
V: TRBV28
CDR3: CASSLPAARGKRDIQYF
DNA: TGTGCCAGCAGTTTACCCGCGGCCCGCGGGAAGCGGGACATTCAGTACTTC

J: TRBJ2-1
size: .
D: TRBD2
V: TRBV27
CDR3: CASKRLAGGLLYNEQFF
DNA: TGTGCCAGCAAACGACTAGCGGGAGGGCTGCTCTACAATGAGCAGTTCTTC

J: TRBJ2-6
size: .
D: TRBD1
V: TRBV14
CDR3: CASSQVRDSRSGANVLTF
DNA: TGTGCCAGCAGCCAGGTGAGGGACAGCCGCTCTGGGGCCAACGTCCTGACTTTC

J: TRBJ1-2
size: .
D: TRBD1
V: TRBV4-1
CDR3: CASSQAGQGAGYTF
DNA: TGCGCCAGCAGCCAGGCCGGACAGGGGGCAGGCTACACCTTC

J: TRBJ1-2
size: .
D: TRBD1
V: TRBV6-4
CDR3: CASSATGGSGYTF
DNA: TGTGCCAGCAGCGCAACAGGGGGCTCTGGCTACACCTTC

J: TRBJ2-1
size: .
D: .
V: TRBV11-3
CDR3: CASSLGQGLGDEQFF
DNA: TGTGCCAGCAGCTTGGGTCAGGGTCTTGGCGATGAGCAGTTCTTC

J: TRBJ1-3
size: few
D: TRBD1
V: TRBV6-1
CDR3: CASSGGQVSSGNTIYF
DNA: TGTGCCAGCAGTGGGGGACAGGTCTCCTCTGGAAACACCATATATTTT